This is a list of T cell receptor beta chains from one sample in a study of blood T cell repertoires in COVID-19. The data were produced by immunoSEQ multiplex PCR, yet TCRdb's version contains in-frame clones alone and is incomplete. The repertoire holds about 440,000 clones, with about 91% as singletons. Sequences were obtained from peripheral blood. The source of these receptors is a woman aged 50 to 60 with COVID-19, enrolled during active disease. Each CDR3 is given with its conserved first and last residue. A D gene is named only where the DNA matches it firmly. Clone sizes are given selectively: once, few, many, or a class where the clone is expanded.

D gene	clone size	V gene	J gene	CDR3 DNA	CDR3 protein
NA	NA	TRBV2	TRBJ2-7	TGTGCCAGCAGAGGAGAGGCCTACGAGCAGTACTTC	CASRGEAYEQYF
NA	NA	TRBV5-1	TRBJ1-1	TGCGCCAGCAGCTTGACGAGAATGAACACTGAAGCTTTCTTT	CASSLTRMNTEAFF
TRBD1	NA	TRBV5-1	TRBJ2-3	TGCGCCAGCAGCATAACAGGGGACACAGATACGCAGTATTTT	CASSITGDTDTQYF
NA	NA	TRBV29-1	TRBJ1-2	TGCAGCGTCCCGACAATCGGTCCTGGCTACACCTTC	CSVPTIGPGYTF
NA	NA	TRBV30	TRBJ2-1	TGTGCCTGGATTGCCAGGGGACCATACAATGAGCAGTTCTTC	CAWIARGPYNEQFF
NA	NA	TRBV24-1	TRBJ1-5	TGTGCCACTTCTACAGGGCGGTATCAGCCCCAGCATTTT	CATSTGRYQPQHF
TRBD1	NA	TRBV2	TRBJ1-2	TGTGCCAGCAGTGAAGCGGAGTCAGGGGGCTGGAGCTACACCTTC	CASSEAESGGWSYTF
TRBD1	NA	TRBV5-1	TRBJ1-4	TGCGCCAGCAGCTTGGGGACAGGGCTGGAAAAACTGTTTTTT	CASSLGTGLEKLFF
NA	NA	TRBV5-1	TRBJ1-2	TGCGCCAGCAGCTCGGGTCGGCTCTATGGCTACACCTTC	CASSSGRLYGYTF
NA	NA	TRBV5-4	TRBJ1-4	TGTGCCAGCAGCCTGCCGGGCAGGGATAATGAAAAACTGTTTTTT	CASSLPGRDNEKLFF
TRBD1	NA	TRBV7-8	TRBJ1-3	TGTGCCAGCAGCATAAATACAGGGGGCGGCGCTGGAAACACCATATATTTT	CASSINTGGGAGNTIYF
NA	NA	TRBV10-1	TRBJ2-2	TGCGCCAGCAGTGAGTCAACAGATAACACCGGGGAGCTGTTTTTT	CASSESTDNTGELFF
TRBD1	NA	TRBV7-2	TRBJ1-2	TGTGCCAGCAGCCCCAGCTCCGGGACAGAGAACTATGGCTACACCTTC	CASSPSSGTENYGYTF
TRBD2	NA	TRBV19	TRBJ2-1	TGTGCCAGTAGTATGGGGTTGCGGGGGACCTACAATGAGCAGTTCTTC	CASSMGLRGTYNEQFF
NA	NA	TRBV19	TRBJ1-5	TGTGCCAGTAGTATTGGGGCAGGGTATCAGCCCCAGCATTTT	CASSIGAGYQPQHF
TRBD1	NA	TRBV25-1	TRBJ1-2	TGTGCCAGCCAAGGGGGACAGTTAGTAGGGGGCTACACCTTC	CASQGGQLVGGYTF
NA	NA	TRBV28	TRBJ2-3	TGTGCCAGCAGTGACCGACTAGGCGGCAGCGCGCAGTATTTT	CASSDRLGGSAQYF
NA	NA	TRBV27	TRBJ2-7	TGTGCCAGCAGCTCTCCGGAGGCGGCCTACGAGCAGTACTTC	CASSSPEAAYEQYF
NA	once	TRBV3-1/TRBV3-2	TRBJ2-7	TGTGCCAGCAGCCCAACAGACAAGTACGAGCAGTACTTC	CASSPTDKYEQYF
TRBD2	once	TRBV7-9	TRBJ2-2	TGCCTAACCGGGGGGGTCAGCACCGGGGAGCTGTTTTTT	CLTGGVSTGELFF
NA	NA	TRBV14	TRBJ1-2	TGTGCCAGCAGCCAAGCGCCCGGCGGGGGAGCTAACTATGGCTACACCTTC	CASSQAPGGGANYGYTF
TRBD1	NA	TRBV27	TRBJ2-4	TGTGCCAGCCCCATCTACCGGGACAGGGGTTTTAAAAACATTCAGTACTTC	CASPIYRDRGFKNIQYF
NA	NA	TRBV18	TRBJ2-7	TGTGCCAGCTCTCCTAATGCCCTGCAGCAGTACTTC	CASSPNALQQYF
TRBD1	NA	TRBV2	TRBJ1-3	TGTGCCAGCAGCGACAGGGCAGTCCCTGGAAACACCATATATTTT	CASSDRAVPGNTIYF
TRBD2	many	TRBV24-1	TRBJ2-2	TGTGCCACCTCCGCTGGACTAGCGGGGGGTCTGAACACCGGGGAGCTGTTTTTT	CATSAGLAGGLNTGELFF
NA	NA	TRBV19	TRBJ2-1	TGTGCCAGTAGTATCACGGCCTACAATGAGCAGTTCTTC	CASSITAYNEQFF
NA	NA	TRBV27	TRBJ2-6	TGTGCCAGCAGTTTATTATCCGGGGCCAACGTCCTGACTTTC	CASSLLSGANVLTF
TRBD1	NA	TRBV5-6	TRBJ1-4	TGTGCCAGCAGCCCGCAGGGGGCGGCTAATGAAAAACTGTTTTTT	CASSPQGAANEKLFF
NA	once	TRBV10-3	TRBJ2-3	TGTGCCATCAGTGAGTCGTCATATCTAGGGGCAGATACGCAGTATTTT	CAISESSYLGADTQYF